In its sample, the clone carrying this T cell receptor (beta chain) was seen once. The repertoire was sequenced with immunoSEQ multiplex PCR; TCRdb's copy has only in-frame clones and lacks some. The sample holds fewer than 110,000 clones, about 90% seen once. The sample originates from a study of blood T cell repertoires in COVID-19. The CDR3 is 16 amino acids. The germline V gene has CDR1 SEHNR and CDR2 FQNEAQ (reference sequence). Unmatched junction bases numbered 5, after V lost 4 bases and J lost 1 base. The source is a man in his forties with active or convalescent COVID-19. The specimen was peripheral blood. The chain couples TRBV7-9 to TRBJ2-3; TRBD2 matches at 10 bases. CDR3: CASSSLAGGGTDTQYF. The CDR3 nucleotides read TGTGCCAGCAGCTCCTTAGCGGGAGGAGGCACAGATACGCAGTATTTT.